The sequence of this T cell receptor (beta chain) was determined in a study of cytotoxic CD8 clonotypes in ibrutinib-treated CLL. On the study more broadly: Response samples followed a median about twelve months of treatment, range 6 to 36. Study-wide results and caveats: The study found baseline clonality above age-matched healthy donors, tracking circulating CD8+ T-cell counts.

In the case of this clone: Antigen unknown.

The protocol was immunoSEQ multiplex PCR, while the TCRdb copy is restricted to in-frame clones and leaves out a portion. Of 35,000 to 45,000 clones in the sample, approximately 48% were seen once. This clonotype originated in a human donor with chronic lymphocytic leukemia. The sequencing here drew on PBMCs, taken before ibrutinib treatment.

The CDR3 bases are TGTGCCACCAGCACCAACAGGGGGGGAGGATACGAGCAGTACTTC. Its translation: CATSTNRGGGYEQYF. The V call is TRBV15, the J call TRBJ2-7, with TRBD1 as a possible D gene (8 bases). Trimming stripped 4 bases from V and 4 bases from J, with 17 bases between. Germline lookup yields CDR1 LNHNV and CDR2 YYDKDF (reference sequence). CDR3 length: 15 amino acids.